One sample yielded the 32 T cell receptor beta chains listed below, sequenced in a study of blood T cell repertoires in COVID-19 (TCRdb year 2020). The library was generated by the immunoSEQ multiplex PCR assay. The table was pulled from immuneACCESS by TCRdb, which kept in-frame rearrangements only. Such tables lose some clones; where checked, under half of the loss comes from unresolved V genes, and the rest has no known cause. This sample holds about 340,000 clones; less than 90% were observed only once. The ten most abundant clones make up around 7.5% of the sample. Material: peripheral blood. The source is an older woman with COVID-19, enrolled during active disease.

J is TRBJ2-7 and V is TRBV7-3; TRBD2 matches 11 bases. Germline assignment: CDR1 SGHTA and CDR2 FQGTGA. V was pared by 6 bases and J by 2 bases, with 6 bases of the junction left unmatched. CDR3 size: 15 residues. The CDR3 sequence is CASSQLAGETYEQYF. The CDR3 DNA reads TGTGCCAGCAGTCAACTAGCGGGGGAGACCTACGAGCAGTACTTC.

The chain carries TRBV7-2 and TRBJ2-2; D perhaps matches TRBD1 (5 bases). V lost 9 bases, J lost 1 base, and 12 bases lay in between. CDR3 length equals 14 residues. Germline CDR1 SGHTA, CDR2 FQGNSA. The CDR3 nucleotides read TGTGCCAGGAAACTGACAGTGAACACCGGGGAGCTGTTTTTT. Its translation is CARKLTVNTGELFF.

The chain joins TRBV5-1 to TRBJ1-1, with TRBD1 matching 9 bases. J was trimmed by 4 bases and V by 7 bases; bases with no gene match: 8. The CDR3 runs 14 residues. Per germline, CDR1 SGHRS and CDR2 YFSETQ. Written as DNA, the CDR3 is TGCGCCAGCTCTCTCACAGGGGGCCTCACTGAAGCTTTCTTT. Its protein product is CASSLTGGLTEAFF.

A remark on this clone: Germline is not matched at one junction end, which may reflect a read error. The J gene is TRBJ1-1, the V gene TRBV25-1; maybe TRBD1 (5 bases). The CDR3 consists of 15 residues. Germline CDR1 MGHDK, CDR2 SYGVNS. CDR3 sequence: CASSESWGGVSEAFF. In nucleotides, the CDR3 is TGTGCCAGCAGCGAATCTTGGGGCGGAGTATCTGAAGCTTTCTTT.

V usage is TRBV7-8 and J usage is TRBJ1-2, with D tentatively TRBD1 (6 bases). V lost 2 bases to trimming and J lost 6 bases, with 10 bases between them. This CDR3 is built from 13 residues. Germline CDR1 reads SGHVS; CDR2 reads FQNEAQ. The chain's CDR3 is CASSLLGGDGYTF. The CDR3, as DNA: TGTGCCAGCAGCTTATTAGGGGGTGATGGCTACACCTTC. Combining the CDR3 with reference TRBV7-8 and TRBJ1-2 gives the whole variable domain GAGVSQSPRYKVAKRGQDVALRCDPISGHVSLFWYQQALGQGPEFLTYFQNEAQLDKSGLPSDRFFAERPEGSVSTLKIQRTQQEDSAVYLCASSLLGGDGYTFGSGTRLTVV.

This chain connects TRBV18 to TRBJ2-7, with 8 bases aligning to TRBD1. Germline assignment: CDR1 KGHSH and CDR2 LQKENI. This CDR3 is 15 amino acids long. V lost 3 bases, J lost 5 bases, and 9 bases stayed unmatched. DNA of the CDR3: TGTGCCAGCTCACCGACGACAGGGGCGTCCCACGAGCAGTACTTC. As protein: CASSPTTGASHEQYF.

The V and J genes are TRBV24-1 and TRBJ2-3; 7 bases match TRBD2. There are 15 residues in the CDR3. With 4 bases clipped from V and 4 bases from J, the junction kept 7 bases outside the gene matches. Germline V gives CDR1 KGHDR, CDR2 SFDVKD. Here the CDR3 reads CATSDSQRGADTQYF. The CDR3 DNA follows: TGTGCCACCAGTGACTCCCAACGGGGGGCAGATACGCAGTATTTT.

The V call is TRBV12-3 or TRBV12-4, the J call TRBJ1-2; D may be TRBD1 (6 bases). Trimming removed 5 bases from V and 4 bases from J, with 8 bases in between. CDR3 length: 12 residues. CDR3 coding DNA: TGTGCCAGCAGTACAGGGACCTATGGCTACACCTTC. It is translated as CASSTGTYGYTF.

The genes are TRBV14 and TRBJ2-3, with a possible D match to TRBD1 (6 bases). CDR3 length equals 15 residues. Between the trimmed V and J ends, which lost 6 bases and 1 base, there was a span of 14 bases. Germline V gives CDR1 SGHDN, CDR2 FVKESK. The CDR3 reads CASRATGLGTDTQYF. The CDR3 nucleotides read TGTGCCAGCAGGGCAACAGGGCTCGGCACAGATACGCAGTATTTT.

CDR3 in amino acids: CAIRDTNQPQHF. In nucleotides, the CDR3 is TGTGCCATCAGGGACACCAATCAGCCCCAGCATTTT. The V gene is TRBV10-3, the J gene TRBJ1-5; possible D gene TRBD1, 5 bases. Between the trimmed V and J ends, which lost 6 bases and 3 bases, there was a span of 6 bases. CDR3 length equals 12 residues. The V gene's germline CDR1 is ENHRY and CDR2 SYGVKD.

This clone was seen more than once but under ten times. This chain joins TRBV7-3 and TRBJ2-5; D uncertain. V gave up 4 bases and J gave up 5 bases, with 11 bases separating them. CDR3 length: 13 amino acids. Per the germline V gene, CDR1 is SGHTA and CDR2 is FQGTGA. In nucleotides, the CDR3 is TGTGCCAGCAGCTCGTTCGTGGAGGAGACCCAGTACTTC. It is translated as CASSSFVEETQYF.

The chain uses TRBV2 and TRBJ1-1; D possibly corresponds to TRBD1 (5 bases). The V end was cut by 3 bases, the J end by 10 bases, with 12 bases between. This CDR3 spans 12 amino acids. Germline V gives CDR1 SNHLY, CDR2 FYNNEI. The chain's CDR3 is CASSDSLGGAFF. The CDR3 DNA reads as TGTGCCAGCAGTGACAGCTTGGGGGGAGCTTTCTTT.

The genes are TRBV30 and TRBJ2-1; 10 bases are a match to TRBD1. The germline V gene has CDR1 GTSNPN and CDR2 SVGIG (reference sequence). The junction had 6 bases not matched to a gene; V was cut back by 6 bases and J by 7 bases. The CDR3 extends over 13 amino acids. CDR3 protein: CACRTGGRNEQFF. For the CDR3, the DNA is TGTGCCTGTAGGACAGGGGGTAGGAATGAGCAGTTCTTC.

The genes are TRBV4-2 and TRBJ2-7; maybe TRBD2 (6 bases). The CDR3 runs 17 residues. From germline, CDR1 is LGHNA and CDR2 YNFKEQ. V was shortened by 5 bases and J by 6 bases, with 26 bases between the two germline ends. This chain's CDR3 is CASSSIGVRSGVGEQYF. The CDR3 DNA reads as TGTGCCAGCAGCTCCATCGGGGTTAGGTCGGGGGTCGGCGAGCAGTACTTC.

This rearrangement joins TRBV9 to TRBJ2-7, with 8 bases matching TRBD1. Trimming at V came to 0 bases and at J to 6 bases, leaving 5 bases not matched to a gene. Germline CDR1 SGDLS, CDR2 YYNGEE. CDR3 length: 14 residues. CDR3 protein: CASSVAGQATEQYF. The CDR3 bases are TGTGCCAGCAGCGTAGCGGGACAGGCCACCGAGCAGTACTTC.

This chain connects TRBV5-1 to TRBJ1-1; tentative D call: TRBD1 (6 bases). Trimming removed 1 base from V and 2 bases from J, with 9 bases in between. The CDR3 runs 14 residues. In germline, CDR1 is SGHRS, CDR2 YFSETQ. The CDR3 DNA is TGCGCCAGCAGCTTGACACAGGGCAACACTGAAGCTTTCTTT. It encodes CASSLTQGNTEAFF.

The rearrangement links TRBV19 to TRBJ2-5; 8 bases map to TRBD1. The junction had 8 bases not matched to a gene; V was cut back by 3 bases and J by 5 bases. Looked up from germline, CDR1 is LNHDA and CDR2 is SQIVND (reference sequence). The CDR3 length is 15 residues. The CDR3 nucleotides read TGTGCCAGTAGTATCTGGCAGGGGGCATTTGAGACCCAGTACTTC. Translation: CASSIWQGAFETQYF.

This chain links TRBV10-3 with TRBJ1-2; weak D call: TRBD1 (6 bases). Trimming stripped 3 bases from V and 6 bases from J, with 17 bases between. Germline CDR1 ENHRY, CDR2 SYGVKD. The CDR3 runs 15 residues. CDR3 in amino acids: CAISDTGGRRDGYTF. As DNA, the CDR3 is TGTGCCATCAGTGATACCGGGGGGCGGAGAGATGGCTACACCTTC.

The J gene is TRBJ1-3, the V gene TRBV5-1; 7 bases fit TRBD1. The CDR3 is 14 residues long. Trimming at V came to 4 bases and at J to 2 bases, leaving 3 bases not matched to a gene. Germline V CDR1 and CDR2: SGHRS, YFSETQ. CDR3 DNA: TGCGCCAGCAGCCCACAGGGGCCTGGAAACACCATATATTTT. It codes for CASSPQGPGNTIYF.

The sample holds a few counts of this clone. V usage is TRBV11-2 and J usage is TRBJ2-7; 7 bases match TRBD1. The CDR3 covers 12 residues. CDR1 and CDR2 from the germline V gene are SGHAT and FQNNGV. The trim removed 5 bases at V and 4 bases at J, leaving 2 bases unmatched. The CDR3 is CASSEQGYEQYF. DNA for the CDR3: TGTGCCAGCAGCGAACAGGGGTACGAGCAGTACTTC.

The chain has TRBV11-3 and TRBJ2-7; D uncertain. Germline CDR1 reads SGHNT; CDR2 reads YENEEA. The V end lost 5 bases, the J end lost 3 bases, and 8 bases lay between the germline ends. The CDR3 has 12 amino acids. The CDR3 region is CASSQTRYEQYF. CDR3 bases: TGTGCCAGCAGCCAAACTCGCTACGAGCAGTACTTC. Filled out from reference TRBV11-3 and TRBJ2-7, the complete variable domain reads EAGVVQSPRYKIIEKKQPVAFWCNPISGHNTLYWYLQNLGQGPELLIRYENEEAVDDSQLPKDRFSAERLKGVDSTLKIQPAELGDSAVYLCASSQTRYEQYFGPGTRLTVT.

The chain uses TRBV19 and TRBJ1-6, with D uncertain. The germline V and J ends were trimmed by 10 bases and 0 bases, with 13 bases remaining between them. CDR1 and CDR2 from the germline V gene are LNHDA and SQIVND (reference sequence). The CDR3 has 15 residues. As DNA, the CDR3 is TGTGCCACGCGGTCGGCTAGCTCCTATAATTCACCCCTCCACTTT. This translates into CATRSASSYNSPLHF.

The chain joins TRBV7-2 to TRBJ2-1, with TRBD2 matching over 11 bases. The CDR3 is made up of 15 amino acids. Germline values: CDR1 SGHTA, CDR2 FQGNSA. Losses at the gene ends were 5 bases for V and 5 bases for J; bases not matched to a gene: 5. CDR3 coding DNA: TGTGCCAGCAGCGTTAGCGGGGGGGTTAACAATGAGCAGTTCTTC. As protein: CASSVSGGVNNEQFF.

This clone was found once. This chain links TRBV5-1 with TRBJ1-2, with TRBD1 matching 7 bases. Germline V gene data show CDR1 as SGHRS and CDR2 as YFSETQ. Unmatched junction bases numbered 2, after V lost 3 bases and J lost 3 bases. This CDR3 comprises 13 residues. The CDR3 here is CASSSQGDYGYTF. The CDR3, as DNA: TGCGCCAGCAGCTCCCAGGGGGACTATGGCTACACCTTC. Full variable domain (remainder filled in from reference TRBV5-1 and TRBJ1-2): KAGVTQTPRYLIKTRGQQVTLSCSPISGHRSVSWYQQTPGQGLQFLFEYFSETQRNKGNFPGRFSGRQFSNSRSEMNVSTLELGDSALYLCASSSQGDYGYTFGSGTRLTVV.

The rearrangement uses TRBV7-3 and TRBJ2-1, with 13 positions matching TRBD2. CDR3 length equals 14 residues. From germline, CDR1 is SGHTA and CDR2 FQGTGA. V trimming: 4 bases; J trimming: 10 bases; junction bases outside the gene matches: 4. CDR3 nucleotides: TGTGCCAGCAGCTCCTCGGGACTAGCGGGGGAGCAGTTCTTC. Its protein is CASSSSGLAGEQFF.

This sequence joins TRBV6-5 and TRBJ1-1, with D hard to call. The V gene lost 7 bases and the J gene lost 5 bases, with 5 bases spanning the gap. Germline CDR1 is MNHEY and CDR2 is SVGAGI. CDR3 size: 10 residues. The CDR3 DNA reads TGTGCCAGCAAATATACTGAAGCTTTCTTT. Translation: CASKYTEAFF.

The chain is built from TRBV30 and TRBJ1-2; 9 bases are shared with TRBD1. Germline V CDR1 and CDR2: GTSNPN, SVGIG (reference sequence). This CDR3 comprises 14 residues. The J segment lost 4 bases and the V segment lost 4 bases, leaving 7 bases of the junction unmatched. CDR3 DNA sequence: TGTGCCTGGACCGGGACAGGGTTTATCTATGGCTACACCTTC. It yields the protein CAWTGTGFIYGYTF.

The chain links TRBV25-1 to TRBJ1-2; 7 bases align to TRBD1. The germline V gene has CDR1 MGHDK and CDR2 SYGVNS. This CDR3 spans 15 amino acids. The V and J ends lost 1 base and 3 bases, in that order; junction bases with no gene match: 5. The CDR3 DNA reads TGTGCCAGCAGTGAATTGGGACAGAGCTACTATGGCTACACCTTC. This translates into CASSELGQSYYGYTF.

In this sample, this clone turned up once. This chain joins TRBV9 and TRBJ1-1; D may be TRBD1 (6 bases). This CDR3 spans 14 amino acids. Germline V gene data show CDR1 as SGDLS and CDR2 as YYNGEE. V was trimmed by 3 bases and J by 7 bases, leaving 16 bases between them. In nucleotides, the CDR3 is TGTGCCAGCAGCGCGGGGAACAGGGAACATGAAGCTTTCTTT. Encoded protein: CASSAGNREHEAFF. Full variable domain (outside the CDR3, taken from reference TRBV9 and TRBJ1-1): DSGVTQTPKHLITATGQRVTLRCSPRSGDLSVYWYQQSLDQGLQFLIQYYNGEERAKGNILERFSAQQFPDLHSELNLSSLELGDSALYFCASSAGNREHEAFFGQGTRLTVV.

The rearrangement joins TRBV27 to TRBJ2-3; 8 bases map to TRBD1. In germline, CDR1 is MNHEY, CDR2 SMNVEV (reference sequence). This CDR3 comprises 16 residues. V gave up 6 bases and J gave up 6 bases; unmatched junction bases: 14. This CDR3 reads CASRGTGLSPMDTQYF. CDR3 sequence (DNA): TGTGCCAGCAGAGGGACAGGTCTATCTCCGATGGATACGCAGTATTTT.

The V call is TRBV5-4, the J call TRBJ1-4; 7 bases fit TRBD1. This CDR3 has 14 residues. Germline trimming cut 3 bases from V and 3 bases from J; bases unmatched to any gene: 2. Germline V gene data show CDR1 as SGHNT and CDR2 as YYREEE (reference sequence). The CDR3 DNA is TGTGCCAGCAGCTCGGGACAGCCTAATGAAAAACTGTTTTTT. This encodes CASSSGQPNEKLFF.

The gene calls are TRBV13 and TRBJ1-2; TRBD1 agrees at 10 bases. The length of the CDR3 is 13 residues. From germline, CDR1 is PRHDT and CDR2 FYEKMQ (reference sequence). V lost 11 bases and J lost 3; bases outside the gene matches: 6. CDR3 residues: CAGRDRGHYGYTF. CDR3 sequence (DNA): TGTGCCGGCCGGGACAGGGGTCACTATGGCTACACCTTC.